This TCR beta chain came from a study of regulatory T cells in long-lasting Graves disease. Whole-study context: Graves' patients diagnosed newly had used antithyroid drugs under 3 months.

Study-wide results and limits: Persistent patients shared more public clonotypes (2,741) than newly diagnosed patients (around 1,000).

Ten or more counts support this clonotype. Its antigen is unidentified. The CDR3 is 12 amino acids. Trimming shortened V by 1 base and J by 5 bases, and 3 bases separated the two germline ends. Germline CDR1 reads LNHNV; CDR2 reads YYDKDF (reference sequence). The time point denotes: newly diagnosed GD, antithyroid drugs for less than 3 months. The TCR library was made from RNA extracted from PBMCs. Libraries of TCR beta came from iRepertoire HTBI primers plus Arm-PCR of CDR3 regions. A single record per CDR3 protein comes from TCRdb applying MiXCR to the multiplex PCR reads. The data hold approximately 350,000 distinct CDR3 sequences, with about 17% observed a single time. This sample was also put to use in a study of T cells in Graves' hyperthyroidism and ophthalmopathy. Per that paper: Diagnoses used clinical symptoms, serum thyroxine and TRAb, thyroid ultrasound and orbital computed tomography. TCR CDR3 underwent first-round RT-PCR with the HTBI primer set.

This sequence joins TRBV15 and TRBJ1-5; D is unclear. The specimen comprised peripheral blood mononuclear cells (PBMCs), sampled at new diagnosis, from a patient treated with antithyroid drugs. This sequence was found in a woman aged 18-29 years with Graves disease. The chain's CDR3 is CATSRVDQPQHF. The CDR3 region has the DNA TGTGCCACCAGCAGAGTTGATCAGCCCCAGCATTTT. Combining the CDR3 with reference TRBV15 and TRBJ1-5 gives the whole variable domain DAMVIQNPRYQVTQFGKPVTLSCSQTLNHNVMYWYQQKSSQAPKLLFHYYDKDFNNEADTPDNFQSRRPNTSFCFLDIRSPGLGDTAMYLCATSRVDQPQHFGDGTRLSIL.